This T cell receptor (beta chain) was sequenced for a study of T cell changes during pregnancy in multiple sclerosis. The trim removed 5 bases at V and 0 bases at J, leaving 8 bases unmatched. The CDR3 runs to 16 residues. The germline V gene encodes CDR1 SGHAT and CDR2 FQDESV (reference sequence). Produced via immunoSEQ multiplex PCR; TCRdb's table is partial and in-frame only. The sample lists 50,000 to 65,000 clones, approximately 93% occurring once. The specimen comprised CD8+ T cells from peripheral blood mononuclear cells, sampled in the second trimester of pregnancy. The clonotype originates from a female donor with multiple sclerosis, enrolled in a pregnancy study. The rearrangement links TRBV11-1 to TRBJ2-7; TRBD2 agrees at 9 bases. Here the CDR3 DNA reads TGTGCCAGCAGCATATCCCCTAGCGGGAACTCCTACGAGCAGTACTTC. Protein: CASSISPSGNSYEQYF.